A selection of T cell receptor beta chains follows, all from one sample in a study of OX40 agonist ivuxolimab in advanced cancers. Repertoires were generated with immunoSEQ multiplex PCR, while TCRdb's copy carries only in-frame clones and drops some. The data hold about 9,100 clones, with about nine tenths observed a single time. The sample in question was CD4+ or CD8+ T cells sorted from blood, obtained in a trial of the OX40 agonist ivuxolimab. These receptors all come from an adult with an advanced solid tumor such as melanoma, head and neck, liver or kidney cancer. CDR3s include the opening cysteine and the closing phenylalanine or tryptophan. The order of the fields is J gene, clone size, V gene, D gene, CDR3 protein, CDR3 DNA. D genes are given only for firm matches. Clone sizes are given selectively: once, few, many, or a class where the clone is expanded.

j_gene: TRBJ1-1
abundance: once
v_gene: TRBV6-5
d_gene: TRBD1
CDR3aa: CASKKQGTNTEAFF
CDR3nt: TGTGCCAGCAAGAAACAGGGGACCAACACTGAAGCTTTCTTT

j_gene: TRBJ1-1
abundance: -
v_gene: TRBV11-2
d_gene: TRBD1
CDR3aa: CASSPTSDRVTEAFF
CDR3nt: TGTGCCAGCAGCCCCACCTCGGACAGGGTCACTGAAGCTTTCTTT

j_gene: TRBJ2-7
abundance: -
v_gene: TRBV11-3
d_gene: -
CDR3aa: CASSWSLGAYEQYF
CDR3nt: TGTGCCAGCAGCTGGTCCCTGGGGGCCTACGAGCAGTACTTC

j_gene: TRBJ1-6
abundance: -
v_gene: TRBV4-1
d_gene: TRBD1
CDR3aa: CASSPGQGPNSPLHF
CDR3nt: TGCGCCAGCAGCCCGGGACAGGGGCCTAATTCACCCCTCCACTTT

j_gene: TRBJ2-7
abundance: -
v_gene: TRBV6-6
d_gene: TRBD1
CDR3aa: CASRQGSYEQYF
CDR3nt: TGTGCCAGTCGACAGGGCTCCTACGAGCAGTACTTC

j_gene: TRBJ2-7
abundance: once
v_gene: TRBV5-1
d_gene: -
CDR3aa: CASSLGHTGSYEQYF
CDR3nt: TGCGCCAGCAGCCTGGGACATACAGGCAGCTACGAGCAGTACTTC

j_gene: TRBJ1-5
abundance: -
v_gene: TRBV7-6
d_gene: TRBD1
CDR3aa: CASSLEDRVGQPQHF
CDR3nt: TGTGCCAGCAGCTTAGAAGACAGGGTGGGTCAGCCCCAGCATTTT

j_gene: TRBJ2-5
abundance: -
v_gene: TRBV13
d_gene: -
CDR3aa: CASSLTRQQETQYF
CDR3nt: TGTGCCAGCAGCCTGACGCGGCAGCAAGAGACCCAGTACTTC

j_gene: TRBJ2-5
abundance: -
v_gene: TRBV7-9
d_gene: TRBD1
CDR3aa: CASSLVGTGLQETQYF
CDR3nt: TGTGCCAGCAGCTTAGTCGGGACAGGACTACAAGAGACCCAGTACTTC

j_gene: TRBJ2-7
abundance: -
v_gene: TRBV11-2
d_gene: -
CDR3aa: CASSLRQVYEQYF
CDR3nt: TGTGCCAGCAGCTTACGACAGGTCTACGAGCAGTACTTC

j_gene: TRBJ1-1
abundance: -
v_gene: TRBV27
d_gene: TRBD1
CDR3aa: CASSLTPGQVNTEAFF
CDR3nt: TGTGCCAGCAGTTTAACTCCGGGACAGGTAAACACTGAAGCTTTCTTT

j_gene: TRBJ1-3
abundance: -
v_gene: TRBV7-7
d_gene: -
CDR3aa: CASSRDSGNTIYF
CDR3nt: TGTGCCAGCAGCCGGGACTCTGGAAACACCATATATTTT

j_gene: TRBJ2-7
abundance: -
v_gene: TRBV19
d_gene: -
CDR3aa: CASSSAGASSYEQYF
CDR3nt: TGTGCCAGTAGTTCCGCCGGGGCCAGCTCCTACGAGCAGTACTTC

j_gene: TRBJ2-3
abundance: -
v_gene: TRBV14
d_gene: TRBD2
CDR3aa: CASSQRGGGGTDTQYF
CDR3nt: TGTGCCAGCAGCCAGAGGGGCGGGGGTGGCACAGATACGCAGTATTTT

j_gene: TRBJ2-3
abundance: -
v_gene: TRBV10-1
d_gene: -
CDR3aa: CASSETGRGGTDTQYF
CDR3nt: TGCGCCAGCAGTGAGACCGGCAGGGGGGGGACAGATACGCAGTATTTT

j_gene: TRBJ1-5
abundance: -
v_gene: TRBV10-3
d_gene: -
CDR3aa: CATRVGEGPQHF
CDR3nt: TGTGCCACTCGGGTGGGGGAGGGGCCCCAGCATTTT

j_gene: TRBJ2-1
abundance: -
v_gene: TRBV6-5
d_gene: TRBD1
CDR3aa: CASRTQGVYNEQFF
CDR3nt: TGTGCCAGCAGAACACAGGGGGTTTACAATGAGCAGTTCTTC

j_gene: TRBJ2-7
abundance: -
v_gene: TRBV7-2
d_gene: -
CDR3aa: CASSSWAGSAYEQYF
CDR3nt: TGTGCCAGCAGCTCGTGGGCCGGGTCGGCCTACGAGCAGTACTTC

j_gene: TRBJ2-1
abundance: -
v_gene: TRBV2
d_gene: -
CDR3aa: CASSADSSYNEQFF
CDR3nt: TGTGCCAGCAGTGCGGACAGCTCCTACAATGAGCAGTTCTTC

j_gene: TRBJ1-2
abundance: once
v_gene: TRBV5-5
d_gene: -
CDR3aa: CASSWTLSYGYTF
CDR3nt: TGTGCCAGCAGCTGGACCCTTAGCTATGGCTACACCTTC

j_gene: TRBJ2-1
abundance: -
v_gene: TRBV5-1
d_gene: -
CDR3aa: CASSWSRLDGWQFF
CDR3nt: TGCGCCAGCAGCTGGTCCAGACTCGACGGGTGGCAGTTCTTC

j_gene: TRBJ2-7
abundance: -
v_gene: TRBV28
d_gene: -
CDR3aa: CASSLWGAKEQYF
CDR3nt: TGTGCCAGCAGTTTATGGGGGGCAAAGGAGCAGTACTTC

j_gene: TRBJ2-7
abundance: -
v_gene: TRBV5-1
d_gene: TRBD1
CDR3aa: CASRRTGAIYEQYF
CDR3nt: TGCGCCAGCAGAAGGACAGGGGCTATCTACGAGCAGTACTTC

j_gene: TRBJ2-1
abundance: -
v_gene: TRBV5-6
d_gene: -
CDR3aa: CASGGTVEQFF
CDR3nt: TGTGCCAGCGGAGGGACGGTTGAGCAGTTCTTC

j_gene: TRBJ1-1
abundance: -
v_gene: TRBV6-1
d_gene: -
CDR3aa: CASSEGRRAVDTEAFF
CDR3nt: TGTGCCAGCAGTGAGGGCAGGCGGGCGGTAGATACTGAAGCTTTCTTT

j_gene: TRBJ1-1
abundance: -
v_gene: TRBV5-1
d_gene: -
CDR3aa: CASSLWGRGTEAFF
CDR3nt: TGCGCCAGCAGCTTGTGGGGGCGCGGGACTGAAGCTTTCTTT

j_gene: TRBJ2-3
abundance: -
v_gene: TRBV9
d_gene: TRBD2
CDR3aa: CASSVEVGLASDTQYF
CDR3nt: TGTGCCAGCAGCGTAGAGGTGGGACTAGCGTCAGATACGCAGTATTTT

j_gene: TRBJ1-2
abundance: -
v_gene: TRBV4-1
d_gene: TRBD1
CDR3aa: CASSQGGGGYYGYTF
CDR3nt: TGCGCCAGCAGCCAAGGGGGAGGGGGCTACTATGGCTACACCTTC

j_gene: TRBJ1-1
abundance: -
v_gene: TRBV4-1
d_gene: -
CDR3aa: CASSQGGNTEAFF
CDR3nt: TGCGCCAGCAGCCAAGGGGGGAACACTGAAGCTTTCTTT

j_gene: TRBJ2-7
abundance: -
v_gene: TRBV2
d_gene: TRBD2
CDR3aa: CATSLAGSYEQYF
CDR3nt: TGTGCCACCTCACTAGCGGGGTCCTACGAGCAGTACTTC

j_gene: TRBJ1-1
abundance: -
v_gene: TRBV4-1
d_gene: -
CDR3aa: CASSQDAGHEAFF
CDR3nt: TGCGCCAGCAGCCAAGATGCGGGGCATGAAGCTTTCTTT

j_gene: TRBJ2-7
abundance: -
v_gene: TRBV29-1
d_gene: -
CDR3aa: CSVEVEDRYSYEQYF
CDR3nt: TGCAGCGTTGAAGTAGAAGACAGGTACTCCTACGAGCAGTACTTC

j_gene: TRBJ2-7
abundance: few
v_gene: TRBV6-5
d_gene: -
CDR3aa: CASSPYAGYEQYF
CDR3nt: TGTGCCAGCAGTCCCTATGCGGGCTACGAGCAGTACTTC

j_gene: TRBJ1-5
abundance: -
v_gene: TRBV10-2
d_gene: TRBD1
CDR3aa: CASSDRQGTQPQHF
CDR3nt: TGCGCCAGCAGTGACCGACAGGGGACTCAGCCCCAGCATTTT

j_gene: TRBJ1-3
abundance: -
v_gene: TRBV4-1
d_gene: -
CDR3aa: CASSAQVWTSGNTIYF
CDR3nt: TGCGCCAGCAGCGCCCAGGTCTGGACATCAGGAAACACCATATATTTT

j_gene: TRBJ2-3
abundance: -
v_gene: TRBV18
d_gene: TRBD2
CDR3aa: CASSLLAGGNTDTQYF
CDR3nt: TGTGCCAGCTCACTCCTAGCGGGGGGAAACACAGATACGCAGTATTTT

j_gene: TRBJ2-7
abundance: -
v_gene: TRBV7-9
d_gene: -
CDR3aa: CASSPRQQRRSYEQYF
CDR3nt: TGTGCCAGCAGCCCCCGACAACAGAGGAGGTCCTACGAGCAGTACTTC

j_gene: TRBJ1-1
abundance: few
v_gene: TRBV29-1
d_gene: -
CDR3aa: CSVDSDGGSSEAFF
CDR3nt: TGCAGCGTTGATAGCGACGGGGGCAGTTCTGAAGCTTTCTTT

j_gene: TRBJ2-7
abundance: -
v_gene: TRBV13
d_gene: -
CDR3aa: CASSLAETETYEQYF
CDR3nt: TGTGCCAGCAGCTTAGCTGAGACAGAAACCTACGAGCAGTACTTC

j_gene: TRBJ2-1
abundance: -
v_gene: TRBV2
d_gene: -
CDR3aa: CASSETTGSYNEQFF
CDR3nt: TGTGCCAGCAGTGAAACCACAGGGTCCTACAATGAGCAGTTCTTC

j_gene: TRBJ2-3
abundance: -
v_gene: TRBV19
d_gene: TRBD2
CDR3aa: CASSLAGGPVGDTQYF
CDR3nt: TGTGCCAGTAGTCTAGCGGGGGGGCCCGTGGGAGATACGCAGTATTTT

j_gene: TRBJ2-1
abundance: -
v_gene: TRBV27
d_gene: TRBD1
CDR3aa: CASSLRTGSYNEQFF
CDR3nt: TGTGCCAGCAGTTTAAGGACAGGCTCCTACAATGAGCAGTTCTTC

j_gene: TRBJ2-3
abundance: -
v_gene: TRBV11-3
d_gene: TRBD2
CDR3aa: CASSGGGGWQYF
CDR3nt: TGTGCCAGCAGCGGGGGGGGTGGTTGGCAGTATTTT

j_gene: TRBJ2-5
abundance: -
v_gene: TRBV5-5
d_gene: -
CDR3aa: CASSSGLGETQYF
CDR3nt: TGTGCCAGCAGCTCCGGGCTAGGAGAGACCCAGTACTTC

j_gene: TRBJ1-2
abundance: few
v_gene: TRBV7-3
d_gene: -
CDR3aa: CASSLTGGDGGYTF
CDR3nt: TGTGCCAGCAGCTTAACGGGCGGGGATGGCGGCTACACCTTC

j_gene: TRBJ1-1
abundance: -
v_gene: TRBV5-1
d_gene: -
CDR3aa: CASSLSLNTEAFF
CDR3nt: TGCGCCAGCAGCTTATCCCTGAACACTGAAGCTTTCTTT

j_gene: TRBJ2-7
abundance: -
v_gene: TRBV9
d_gene: TRBD1
CDR3aa: CASSVGAGGANEQYF
CDR3nt: TGTGCCAGCAGCGTAGGAGCAGGGGGCGCGAATGAGCAGTACTTC

j_gene: TRBJ1-1
abundance: -
v_gene: TRBV7-6
d_gene: -
CDR3aa: CASSPGTQNTEAFF
CDR3nt: TGTGCCAGCAGCCCCGGGACTCAAAACACTGAAGCTTTCTTT

j_gene: TRBJ2-5
abundance: -
v_gene: TRBV6-5
d_gene: -
CDR3aa: CASSYGGETQYF
CDR3nt: TGTGCCAGCAGTTACGGGGGAGAGACCCAGTACTTC